A selection of T cell receptor beta chains follows, all from one sample in a study of T cell responses to AZD1222 COVID-19 vaccine. The table came from immunoSEQ multiplex PCR; TCRdb's copy has only in-frame clones and leaves some out. Among about 140,000 clones listed, 70% to 90% were seen once. Sample: peripheral blood, taken on day 0 of AZD1222 vaccination. These receptors originate from an adult in good health. CDR3s leave out the opening cysteine and the closing phenylalanine or tryptophan.

J: TRBJ2-7
V: TRBV25-1
CDR3: ASSEGYEQY

J: TRBJ1-3
V: TRBV28
CDR3: ASSFSPNTIY

J: TRBJ2-3
V: TRBV10-1
CDR3: ASNPRGGREDTQY

J: TRBJ2-7
V: TRBV9
CDR3: ASSEAGTSYEQY

J: TRBJ1-2
V: TRBV29-1
CDR3: SVGASYGYT

J: TRBJ2-1
V: TRBV7-6
CDR3: ASSSLSGGPNGNEQF

J: TRBJ2-1
V: TRBV28
CDR3: ASTGTAKNNEQF

J: TRBJ1-4
V: TRBV30
CDR3: ACGGTVTNEKLF

J: TRBJ2-1
V: TRBV19
CDR3: ASSIWLAEEQF

J: TRBJ2-1
V: TRBV29-1
CDR3: SVAGTLTYNEQF

J: TRBJ2-1
V: TRBV30
CDR3: AWSVLGDEQF

J: TRBJ2-3
V: TRBV9
CDR3: ASSPRTSGTDTQY

J: TRBJ2-5
V: TRBV9
CDR3: ASSVAQGGLETQY

J: TRBJ1-3
V: TRBV5-6
CDR3: ASSLPGNTIY

J: TRBJ2-1
V: TRBV5-6
CDR3: ASSSGQDYNEQF

J: TRBJ1-1
V: TRBV19
CDR3: ASRGTEGTEAF

J: TRBJ1-1
V: TRBV7-2
CDR3: ASTLTGGTEAF

J: TRBJ2-1
V: TRBV9
CDR3: ASSVEGTSGFGYNEQF

J: TRBJ1-1
V: TRBV6-5
CDR3: ASSYIKIMNTEAF

J: TRBJ1-1
V: TRBV24-1
CDR3: ATSEGGAPGNTEAF

J: TRBJ1-6
V: TRBV18
CDR3: ASSPMDLSPLH

J: TRBJ1-5
V: TRBV6-5
CDR3: ASILTPTDNQPQH

J: TRBJ2-5
V: TRBV10-3
CDR3: AISDVRSSGTQETQY

J: TRBJ1-5
V: TRBV7-2
CDR3: ASSLAQGGDQPQH

J: TRBJ2-7
V: TRBV6-1
CDR3: ASSEVQRDSSYEQY

J: TRBJ1-1
V: TRBV18
CDR3: ASSPPEGTGGDTEAF

J: TRBJ2-5
V: TRBV18
CDR3: ASSLFGAGQETQY

J: TRBJ2-3
V: TRBV29-1
CDR3: SVGDNTDTQY

J: TRBJ2-7
V: TRBV6-5
CDR3: ASRTGSYEQY

J: TRBJ1-2
V: TRBV29-1
CDR3: SAVMGQGGYT

J: TRBJ1-6
V: TRBV6-5
CDR3: ASSYGGSPLH

J: TRBJ1-2
V: TRBV3-1/TRBV3-2
CDR3: ASSQAGDIYYGYT

J: TRBJ2-5
V: TRBV5-1
CDR3: ASSGGPGETQY

J: TRBJ2-7
V: TRBV15
CDR3: ATSRGFPGTGGSYEQY

J: TRBJ1-1
V: TRBV7-2
CDR3: ASSLGGVRNTEAF

J: TRBJ1-2
V: TRBV19
CDR3: ASRPGQGNYGYT

J: TRBJ2-7
V: TRBV7-6
CDR3: ASASNTASYEQY

J: TRBJ1-1
V: TRBV19
CDR3: ASSINRNTEAF

J: TRBJ1-3
V: TRBV7-6
CDR3: ASRDNYSGNTIY

J: TRBJ1-2
V: TRBV12-3/TRBV12-4
CDR3: ASSFGGNGYT

J: TRBJ2-1
V: TRBV5-1
CDR3: ASSLAGNLGNEQF

J: TRBJ2-5
V: TRBV28
CDR3: ASRGAWETQY

J: TRBJ1-1
V: TRBV2
CDR3: ASSVQQGMNTEAF

J: TRBJ1-3
V: TRBV11-2
CDR3: ASSLGQNSGNTIY

J: TRBJ2-5
V: TRBV7-2
CDR3: ASSLARLAGGKETQY

J: TRBJ1-2
V: TRBV6-1
CDR3: ASSEDGQSTYGYT

J: TRBJ2-5
V: TRBV5-8
CDR3: ASRLGGASETQY

J: TRBJ1-1
V: TRBV7-6
CDR3: ASSPGGGSYTEAF

J: TRBJ1-1
V: TRBV18
CDR3: ASSPQSGSLEAF

J: TRBJ2-1
V: TRBV14
CDR3: ASSKGLAGRNEQF

J: TRBJ2-7
V: TRBV2
CDR3: ASSDRTATYEQY

J: TRBJ1-2
V: TRBV7-6
CDR3: ASSPTFANYGYT

J: TRBJ2-3
V: TRBV10-1
CDR3: ASSRLAGATDTQY

J: TRBJ2-3
V: TRBV4-1
CDR3: ASSRIAGSTDTQY

J: TRBJ1-2
V: TRBV14
CDR3: ASSQEYFGYT

J: TRBJ1-5
V: TRBV6-5
CDR3: ASSRDRENQPQH

J: TRBJ2-7
V: TRBV28
CDR3: ASSLSQGNYEQY

J: TRBJ2-5
V: TRBV2
CDR3: ASGWDTHQETQY

J: TRBJ2-1
V: TRBV6-5
CDR3: ASRGVGRDNNEQF

J: TRBJ2-1
V: TRBV18
CDR3: ASSPPGRTWIDEQF